This entry is about one T cell receptor (beta chain). Its target is not known. Generated by immunoSEQ multiplex PCR, the TCRdb table keeps only in-frame clones and is missing some. The profile shows 54,000 or so clones, over 80% of them singletons. These data originate in a study of T cell responses to AZD1222 COVID-19 vaccine. Whole-study findings and limits: No repertoire was sampled before or during the peak T cell response, only after it.

Germline lookup yields CDR1 SGHDN and CDR2 FVKESK. Trimming pared 0 bases from V and 4 bases from J, leaving 12 bases between. The CDR3 has 16 amino acids. J is TRBJ2-2 and V is TRBV14, with D possibly TRBD1 on 5 matching bases. This receptor was identified in an adult in good health. This sample comprised peripheral blood, obtained on day 0 of AZD1222 vaccination. As DNA, the CDR3 is TGTGCCAGCAGCCAAGATGGTAGGGGCGTCACCGGGGAGCTGTTTTTT. This codes for CASSQDGRGVTGELFF.